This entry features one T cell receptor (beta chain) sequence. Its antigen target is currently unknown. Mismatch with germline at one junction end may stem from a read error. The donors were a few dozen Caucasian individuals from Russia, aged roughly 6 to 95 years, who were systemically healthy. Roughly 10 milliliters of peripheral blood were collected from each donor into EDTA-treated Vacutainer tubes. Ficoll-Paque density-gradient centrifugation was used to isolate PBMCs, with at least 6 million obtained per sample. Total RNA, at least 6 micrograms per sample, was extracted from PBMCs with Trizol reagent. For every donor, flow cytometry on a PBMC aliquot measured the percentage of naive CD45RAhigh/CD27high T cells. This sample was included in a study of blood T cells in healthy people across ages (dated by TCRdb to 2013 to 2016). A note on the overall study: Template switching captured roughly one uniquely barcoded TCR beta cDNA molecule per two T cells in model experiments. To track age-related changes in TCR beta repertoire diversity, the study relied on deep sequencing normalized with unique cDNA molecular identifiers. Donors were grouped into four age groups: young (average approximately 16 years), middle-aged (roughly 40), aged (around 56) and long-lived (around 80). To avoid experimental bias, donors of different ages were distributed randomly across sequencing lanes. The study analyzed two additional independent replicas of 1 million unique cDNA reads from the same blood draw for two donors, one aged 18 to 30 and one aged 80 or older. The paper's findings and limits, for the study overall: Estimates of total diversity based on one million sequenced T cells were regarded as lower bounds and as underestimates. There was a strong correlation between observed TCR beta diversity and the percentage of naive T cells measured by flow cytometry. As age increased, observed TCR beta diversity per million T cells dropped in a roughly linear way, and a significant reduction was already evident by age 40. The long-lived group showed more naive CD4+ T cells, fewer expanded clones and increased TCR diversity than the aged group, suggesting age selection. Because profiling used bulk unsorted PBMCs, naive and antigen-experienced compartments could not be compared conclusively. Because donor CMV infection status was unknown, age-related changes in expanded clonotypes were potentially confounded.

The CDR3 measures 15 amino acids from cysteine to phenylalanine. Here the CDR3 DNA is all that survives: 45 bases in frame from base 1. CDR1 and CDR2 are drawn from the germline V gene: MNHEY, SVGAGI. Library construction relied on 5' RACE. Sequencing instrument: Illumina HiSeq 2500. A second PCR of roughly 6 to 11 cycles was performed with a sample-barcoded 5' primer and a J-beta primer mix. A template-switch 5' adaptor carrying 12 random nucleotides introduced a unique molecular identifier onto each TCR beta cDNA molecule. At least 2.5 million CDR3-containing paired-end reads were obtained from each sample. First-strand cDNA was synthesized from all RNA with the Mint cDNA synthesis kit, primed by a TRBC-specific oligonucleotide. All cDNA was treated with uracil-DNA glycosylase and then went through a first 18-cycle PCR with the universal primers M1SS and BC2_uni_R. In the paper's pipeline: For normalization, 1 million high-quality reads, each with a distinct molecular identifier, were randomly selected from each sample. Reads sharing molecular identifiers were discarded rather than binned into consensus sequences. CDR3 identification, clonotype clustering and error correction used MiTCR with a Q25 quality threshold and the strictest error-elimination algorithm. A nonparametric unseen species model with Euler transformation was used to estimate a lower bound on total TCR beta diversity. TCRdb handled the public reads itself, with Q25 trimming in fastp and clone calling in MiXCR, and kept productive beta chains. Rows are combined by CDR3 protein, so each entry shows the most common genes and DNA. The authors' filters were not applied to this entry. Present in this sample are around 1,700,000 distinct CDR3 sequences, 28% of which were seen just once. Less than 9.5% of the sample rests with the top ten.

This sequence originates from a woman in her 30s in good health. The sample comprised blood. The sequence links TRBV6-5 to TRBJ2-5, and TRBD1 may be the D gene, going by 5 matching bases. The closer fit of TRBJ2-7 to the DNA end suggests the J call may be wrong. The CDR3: CAGSRAATRGNEQYF. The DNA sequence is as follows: TGTGCCGGCAGTCGTGCAGCGACAAGGGGCAACGAGCAGTACTTC.